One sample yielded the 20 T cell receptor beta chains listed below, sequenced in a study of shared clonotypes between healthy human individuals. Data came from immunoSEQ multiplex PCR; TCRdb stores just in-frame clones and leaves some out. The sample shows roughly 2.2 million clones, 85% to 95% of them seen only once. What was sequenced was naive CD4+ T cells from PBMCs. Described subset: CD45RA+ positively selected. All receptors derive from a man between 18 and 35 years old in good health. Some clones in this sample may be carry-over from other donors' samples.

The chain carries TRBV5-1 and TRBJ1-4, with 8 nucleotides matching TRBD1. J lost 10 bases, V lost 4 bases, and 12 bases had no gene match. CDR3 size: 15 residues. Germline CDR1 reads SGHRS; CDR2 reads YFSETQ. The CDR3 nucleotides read TGCGCCAGCAGCCCCCAGGGGGCCTCGGCGGGAAAACTGTTTTTT. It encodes CASSPQGASAGKLFF.

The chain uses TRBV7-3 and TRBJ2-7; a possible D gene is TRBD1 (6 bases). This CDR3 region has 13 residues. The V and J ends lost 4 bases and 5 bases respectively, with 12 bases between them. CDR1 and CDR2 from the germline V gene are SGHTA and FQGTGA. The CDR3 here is CASSSKGVHEQYF. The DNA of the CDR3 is TGTGCCAGCAGCTCGAAGGGGGTTCACGAGCAGTACTTC. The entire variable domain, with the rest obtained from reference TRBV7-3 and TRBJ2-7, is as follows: GAGVSQTPSNKVTEKGKYVELRCDPISGHTALYWYRQSLGQGPEFLIYFQGTGAADDSGLPNDRFFAVRPEGSVSTLKIQRTERGDSAVYLCASSSKGVHEQYFGPGTRLTVT.

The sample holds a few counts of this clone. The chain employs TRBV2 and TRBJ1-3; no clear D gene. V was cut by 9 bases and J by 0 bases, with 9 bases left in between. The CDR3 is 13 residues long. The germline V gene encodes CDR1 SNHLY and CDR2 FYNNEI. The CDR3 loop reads CASTTDSGNTIYF. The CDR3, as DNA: TGTGCCAGTACTACAGACTCTGGAAACACCATATATTTT.

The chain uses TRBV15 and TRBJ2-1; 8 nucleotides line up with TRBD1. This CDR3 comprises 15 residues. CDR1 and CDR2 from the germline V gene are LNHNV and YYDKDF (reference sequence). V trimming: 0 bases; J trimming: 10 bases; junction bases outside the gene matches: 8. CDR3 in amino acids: CATSRDRGQGTEQFF. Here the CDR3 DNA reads TGTGCCACCAGCAGAGATAGAGGACAGGGTACGGAGCAGTTCTTC.

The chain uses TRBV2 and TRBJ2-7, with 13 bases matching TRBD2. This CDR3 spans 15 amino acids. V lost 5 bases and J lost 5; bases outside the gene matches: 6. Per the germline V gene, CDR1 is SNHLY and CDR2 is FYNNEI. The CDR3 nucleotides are TGTGCCAGCAGTAGGACTAGCGGGAGTAACAACGAGCAGTACTTC. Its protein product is CASSRTSGSNNEQYF.

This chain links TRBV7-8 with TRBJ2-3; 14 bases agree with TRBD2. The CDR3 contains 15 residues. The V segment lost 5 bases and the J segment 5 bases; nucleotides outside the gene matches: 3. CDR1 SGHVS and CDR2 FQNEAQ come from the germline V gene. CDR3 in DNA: TGTGCCAGCAGCCCCGGGACTAGCGGGAGAGATACGCAGTATTTT. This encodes CASSPGTSGRDTQYF.

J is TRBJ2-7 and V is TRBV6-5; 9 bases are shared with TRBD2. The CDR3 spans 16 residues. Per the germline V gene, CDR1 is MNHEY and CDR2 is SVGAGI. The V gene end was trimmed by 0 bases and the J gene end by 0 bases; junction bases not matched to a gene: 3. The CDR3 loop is CASSYSRTSDSYEQYF. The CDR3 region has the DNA TGTGCCAGCAGTTACTCTCGGACTAGCGACTCCTACGAGCAGTACTTC.

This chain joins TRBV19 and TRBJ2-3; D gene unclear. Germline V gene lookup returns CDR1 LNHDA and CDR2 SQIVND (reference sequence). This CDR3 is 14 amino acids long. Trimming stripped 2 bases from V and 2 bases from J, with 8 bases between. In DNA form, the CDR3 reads TGTGCCAGTAGTATATCGGCGTACACAGATACGCAGTATTTT. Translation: CASSISAYTDTQYF.

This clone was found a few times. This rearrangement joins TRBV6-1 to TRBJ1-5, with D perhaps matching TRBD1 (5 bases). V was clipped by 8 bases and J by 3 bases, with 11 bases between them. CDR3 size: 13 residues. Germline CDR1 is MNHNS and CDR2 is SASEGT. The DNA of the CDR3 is TGTGCCAGCGTGACAGCCACCAATCAGCCCCAGCATTTT. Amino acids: CASVTATNQPQHF.

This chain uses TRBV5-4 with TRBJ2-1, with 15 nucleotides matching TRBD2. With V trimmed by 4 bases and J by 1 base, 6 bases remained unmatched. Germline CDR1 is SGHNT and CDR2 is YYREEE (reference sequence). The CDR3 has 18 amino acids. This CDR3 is CASSKGLAGGTSYNEQFF. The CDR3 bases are TGTGCCAGCAGCAAGGGACTAGCGGGAGGCACGTCCTACAATGAGCAGTTCTTC.

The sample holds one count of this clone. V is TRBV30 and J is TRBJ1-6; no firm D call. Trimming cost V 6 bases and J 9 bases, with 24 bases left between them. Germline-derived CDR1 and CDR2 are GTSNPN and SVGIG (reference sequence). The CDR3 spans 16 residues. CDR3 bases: TGTGCCTGTAGGCCCAAGGACTTACAAATGGGTTCACCCCTCCACTTT. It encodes CACRPKDLQMGSPLHF.

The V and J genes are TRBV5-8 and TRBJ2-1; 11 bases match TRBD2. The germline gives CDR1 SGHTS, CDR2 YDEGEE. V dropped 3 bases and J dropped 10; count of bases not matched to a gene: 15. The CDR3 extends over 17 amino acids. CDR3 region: CASSSNFSGRGSGEQFF. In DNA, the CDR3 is TGTGCCAGCAGCTCCAACTTTAGCGGGAGGGGGTCGGGAGAGCAGTTCTTC.

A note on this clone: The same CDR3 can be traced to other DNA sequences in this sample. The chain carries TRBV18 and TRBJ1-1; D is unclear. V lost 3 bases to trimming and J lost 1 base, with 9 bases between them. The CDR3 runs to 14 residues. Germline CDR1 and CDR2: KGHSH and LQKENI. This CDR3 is CASSPPGGNTEAFF. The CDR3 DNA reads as TGTGCCAGCTCACCCCCCGGCGGGAACACTGAAGCTTTCTTT. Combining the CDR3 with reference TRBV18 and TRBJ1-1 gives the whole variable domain NAGVMQNPRHLVRRRGQEARLRCSPMKGHSHVYWYRQLPEEGLKFMVYLQKENIIDESGMPKERFSAEFPKEGPSILRIQQVVRGDSAAYFCASSPPGGNTEAFFGQGTRLTVV.

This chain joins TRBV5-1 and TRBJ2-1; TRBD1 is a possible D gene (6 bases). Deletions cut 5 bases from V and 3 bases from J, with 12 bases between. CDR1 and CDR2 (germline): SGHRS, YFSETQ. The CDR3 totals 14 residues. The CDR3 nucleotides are TGCGCCAGCAGGACAGGTGCGAACTACAATGAGCAGTTCTTC. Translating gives CASRTGANYNEQFF.

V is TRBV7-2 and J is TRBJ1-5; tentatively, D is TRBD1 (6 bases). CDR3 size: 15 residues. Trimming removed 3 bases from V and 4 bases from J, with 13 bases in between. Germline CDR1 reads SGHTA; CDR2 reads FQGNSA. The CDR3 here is CASSLQQGGNQPQHF. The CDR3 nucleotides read TGTGCCAGCAGCTTGCAACAGGGAGGTAATCAGCCCCAGCATTTT.

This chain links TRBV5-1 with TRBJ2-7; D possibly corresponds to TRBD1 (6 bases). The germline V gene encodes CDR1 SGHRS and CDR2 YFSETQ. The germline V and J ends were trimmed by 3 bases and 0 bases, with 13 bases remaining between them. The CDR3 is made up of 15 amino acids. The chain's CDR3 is CASSSGGGRSYEQYF. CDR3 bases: TGCGCCAGCAGCTCTGGGGGCGGCCGCTCCTACGAGCAGTACTTC.

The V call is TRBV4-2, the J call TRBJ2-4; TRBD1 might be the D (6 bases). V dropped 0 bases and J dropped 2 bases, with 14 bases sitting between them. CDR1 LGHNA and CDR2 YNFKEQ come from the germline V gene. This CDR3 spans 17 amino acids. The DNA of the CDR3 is TGTGCCAGCAGCCAAGATCTGGGGGCTGGGTCCAAAAACATTCAGTACTTC. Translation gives CASSQDLGAGSKNIQYF.

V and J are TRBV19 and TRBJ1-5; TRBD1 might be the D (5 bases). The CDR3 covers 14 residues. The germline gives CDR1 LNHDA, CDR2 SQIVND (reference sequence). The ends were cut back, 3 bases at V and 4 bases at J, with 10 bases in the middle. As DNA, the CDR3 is TGTGCCAGTAGTATTCCCAGGGTAAATCAGCCCCAGCATTTT. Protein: CASSIPRVNQPQHF. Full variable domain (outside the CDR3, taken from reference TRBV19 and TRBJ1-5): DGGITQSPKYLFRKEGQNVTLSCEQNLNHDAMYWYRQDPGQGLRLIYYSQIVNDFQKGDIAEGYSVSREKKESFPLTVTSAQKNPTAFYLCASSIPRVNQPQHFGDGTRLSIL.

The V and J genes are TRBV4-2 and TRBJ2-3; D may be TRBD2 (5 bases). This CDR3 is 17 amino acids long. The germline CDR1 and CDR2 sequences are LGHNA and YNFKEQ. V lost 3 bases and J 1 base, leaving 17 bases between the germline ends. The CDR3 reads CASSQDLRWERTDTQYF. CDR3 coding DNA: TGTGCCAGCAGCCAGGATCTCCGGTGGGAGCGCACAGATACGCAGTATTTT.

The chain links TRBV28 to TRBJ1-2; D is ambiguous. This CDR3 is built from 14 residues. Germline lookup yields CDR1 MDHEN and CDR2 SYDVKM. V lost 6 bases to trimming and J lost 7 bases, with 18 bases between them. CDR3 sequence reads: CASSPISRLRGYTF. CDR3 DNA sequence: TGTGCCAGCAGCCCGATTTCCCGACTGCGTGGCTACACCTTC.